This TCR beta chain came from a study of CD8+CD57+ T cells in acquired aplastic anemia. Study findings and constraints: Sharing between patients and controls was observed for twenty-nine CD8+ CDR3 sequences. Significant differences in CD8+ Simpson's diversity were not observed between patients and controls.

CDR3 and TCR beta VDJ profiling relied on genomic DNA as the template. Using its own MiXCR run on the reads, TCRdb lists one record per CDR3 protein. The table has approximately 180,000 distinct CDR3 sequences, around 50% seen once. CD8+CD57+ cell expansion had been shown by flow cytometry in patients chosen for sequencing. All patients had severe acquired aplastic anemia. No therapy was given to patients before blood sampling. Germline CDR1 is SGHAT and CDR2 is FQNNGV. The CDR3 totals 15 residues. The V gene end was trimmed by 3 bases and the J gene end by 6 bases; junction bases not matched to a gene: 7. Note on this clonotype: The antigen is unknown.

The chain uses TRBV11-2 and TRBJ2-3, with 9 bases fitting TRBD2. The origin of this receptor is a human donor with aplastic anemia. The specimen was sorted CD4+, CD8+, or CD8+CD57+ T cells (not recorded which) from PBMCs. The CDR3 DNA sequence: TGTGCCAGCAGCTTGCGGCTAGCGGGGACGGATACGCAGTATTTT. Translating it yields CASSLRLAGTDTQYF.